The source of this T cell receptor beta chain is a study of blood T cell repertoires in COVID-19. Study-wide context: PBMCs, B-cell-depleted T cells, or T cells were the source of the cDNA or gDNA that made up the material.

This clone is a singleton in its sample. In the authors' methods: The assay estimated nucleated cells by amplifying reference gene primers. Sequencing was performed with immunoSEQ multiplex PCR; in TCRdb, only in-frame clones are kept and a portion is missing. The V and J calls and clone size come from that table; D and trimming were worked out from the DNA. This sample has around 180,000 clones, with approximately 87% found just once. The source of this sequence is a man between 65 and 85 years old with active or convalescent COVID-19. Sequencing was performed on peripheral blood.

CDR3 nucleotides: TGTGCCAGCAGCTCAGGGGGCTCTGGCTACACCTTC. The encoded protein is CASSSGGSGYTF. V usage is TRBV11-3 and J usage is TRBJ1-2; 8 bases are a match to TRBD1. Losses at the gene ends were 4 bases for V and 7 bases for J; bases not matched to a gene: 2. CDR3 length: 12 amino acids. Germline V gives CDR1 SGHNT, CDR2 YENEEA.